This record looks at one T cell receptor (beta chain) sequence and its context. What it recognizes is unknown. Unmatched junction bases numbered 9, after V lost 9 bases and J lost 3 bases. The CDR3 sequence is 14 residues long. Germline CDR1 MNHEY, CDR2 SVGAGI. This sample stems from a study of post-analysis software for immune sequencing data. Whole-study context: Included among the disease courses, which were recorded for the cohort, were relapsing-remitting, secondary progressive and progressive-relapsing multiple sclerosis. General observations from the study: The study found significantly lower normalized Chao1 diversity in multiple sclerosis patients than in controls. F measure grouped same-batch samples tightly together. TRBV segments more frequent in patients than in controls numbered a few and included TRBV5-6, TRBV5-1 and TRBV20-1.

cDNA libraries of TCR beta carried unique molecular identifiers. One entry per CDR3 protein results from TCRdb running MiXCR on the PCR reads. The sample has approximately 630,000 distinct CDR3 sequences, 59% seen once. Input material: blood. This clonotype was sampled from a girl aged 2 to 10 with multiple sclerosis. The V and J genes are TRBV6-5 and TRBJ1-2; 8 positions match TRBD1. The CDR3: CASRQGWGDYGYTF. The CDR3 bases are TGTGCCAGTCGACAGGGGTGGGGAGACTATGGCTACACCTTC.